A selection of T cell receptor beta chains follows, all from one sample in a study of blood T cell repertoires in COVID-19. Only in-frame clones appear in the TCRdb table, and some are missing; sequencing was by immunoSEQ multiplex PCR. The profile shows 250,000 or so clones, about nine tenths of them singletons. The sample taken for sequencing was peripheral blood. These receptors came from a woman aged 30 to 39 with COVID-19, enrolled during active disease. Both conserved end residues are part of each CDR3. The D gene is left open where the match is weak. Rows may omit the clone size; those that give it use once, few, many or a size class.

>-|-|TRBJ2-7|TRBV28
TGTGCCAGCAGTACCCCCGCAGGGTATGGTCACGAGCAGTACTTC
CASSTPAGYGHEQYF
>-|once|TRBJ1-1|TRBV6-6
TGTGCCAGCAGTTACGAACCCGGGACTGGTAACACTGAAGCTTTCTTT
CASSYEPGTGNTEAFF
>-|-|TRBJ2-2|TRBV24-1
TGTGCCACCAGTGATTTGGGGGGCCCGAACACCGGGGAGCTGTTTTTT
CATSDLGGPNTGELFF
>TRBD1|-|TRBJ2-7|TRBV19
TGTGCCAGTAGTCCCCGGGACAGGGTATACGAGCAGTACTTC
CASSPRDRVYEQYF
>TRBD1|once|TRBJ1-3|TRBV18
TGTGCCAGCTCACCACTGACAGGGCCCATCTCTGGAAACACCATATATTTT
CASSPLTGPISGNTIYF
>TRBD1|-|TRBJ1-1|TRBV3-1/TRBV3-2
TGTGCCAGCAGCCAGAGACAGGGCCCGAACACTGAAGCTTTCTTT
CASSQRQGPNTEAFF
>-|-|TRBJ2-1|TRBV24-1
TGTGCCACCGGCGTAGGGGGTGAGCAGTTCTTC
CATGVGGEQFF
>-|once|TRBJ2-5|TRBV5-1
TGCGCCAGCAGCTTGGCGGCAGGGTCAGAGACCCAGTACTTC
CASSLAAGSETQYF
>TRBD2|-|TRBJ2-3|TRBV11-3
TGTGCCAGCAGCCCGACTAGCGGGAGCACAGATACGCAGTATTTT
CASSPTSGSTDTQYF
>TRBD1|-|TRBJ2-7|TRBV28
TGTGCCAGCAGCCAACCCGGGACAGTTGGTTTCGAGCAGTACTTC
CASSQPGTVGFEQYF
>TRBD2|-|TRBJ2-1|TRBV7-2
TGTGCCAGCAGCTTAGGGCCGGGACTAGCGGGGGGGCCCCACAATGAGCAGTTCTTC
CASSLGPGLAGGPHNEQFF
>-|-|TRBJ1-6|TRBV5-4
TGTGCCAGCAGCTTGCAGCGGGGTGGACCCCTCCACTTT
CASSLQRGGPLHF
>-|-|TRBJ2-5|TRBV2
TGTGCCAGCTATAACGGCAGATCCACAAACAGGGAGACCCAGTACTTC
CASYNGRSTNRETQYF
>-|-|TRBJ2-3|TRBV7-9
TGTGCCAGCAGCTTTCAGGGGGGAACAGATACGCAGTATTTT
CASSFQGGTDTQYF
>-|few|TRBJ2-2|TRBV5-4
TGTGCCAGCAGCTTGGGATCGAAGTGGACAGCGAACACCGGGGAGCTGTTTTTT
CASSLGSKWTANTGELFF
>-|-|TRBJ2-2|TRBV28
TGTGCCAGCAGTTGGGCCAGGGCGAACACCGGGGAGCTGTTTTTT
CASSWARANTGELFF
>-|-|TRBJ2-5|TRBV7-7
TGTGCTAGCAGCGTCGACAGAGAAGAGACCCAGTACTTC
CASSVDREETQYF
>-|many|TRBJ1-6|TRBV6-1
TGTGCCAGCAGTGAAGTCCCACAGCAGAATTCACCCCTCCACTTT
CASSEVPQQNSPLHF
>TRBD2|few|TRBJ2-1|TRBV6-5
TGTGCCAGCAGTTACCGGGAGGGCTATGAGCAGTTCTTC
CASSYREGYEQFF
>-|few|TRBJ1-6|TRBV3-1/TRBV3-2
TGTGCCAGCAGCCAAGACGGACGGGAATTACCCCTCCACTTT
CASSQDGRELPLHF
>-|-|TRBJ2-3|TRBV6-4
TGTGCCAGCAGTGGCGGGGCCCACACAGATACGCAGTATTTT
CASSGGAHTDTQYF
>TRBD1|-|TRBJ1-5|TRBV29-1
TGCAGCGTTGGGCAGGGGGCCGGGGTACAGCCCCAGCATTTT
CSVGQGAGVQPQHF
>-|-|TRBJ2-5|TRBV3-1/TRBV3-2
TGTGCCAGCTCCGTCACAGGGTTTAAAGAGACCCAGTACTTC
CASSVTGFKETQYF
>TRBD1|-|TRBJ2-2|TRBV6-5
TGTGCCAGCACCAAAGACAGGGGAAGAACCGGGGAGCTGTTTTTT
CASTKDRGRTGELFF